The T cell receptor beta chain under discussion was sequenced for a study of blood T cell repertoires in COVID-19. Study-wide context: There were acute and convalescent COVID-19 samples, and they came from the United States, Italy and Spain.

The CDR3 sequence is 15 residues long. Germline-derived CDR1 and CDR2 are MDHEN and SYDVKM. With 7 bases removed from V and 3 bases from J, the gap between germline ends came to 16 bases. The table came from immunoSEQ multiplex PCR; TCRdb's copy has only in-frame clones and leaves some out. The sample records 350,000 to 400,000 clones, over 75% being singletons. Participants' own reports of clinical history determined their cohort assignment. Cohort 3 donors were reported recovered after two negative PCRs, clearance, or symptom resolution. The sample comprised PBMCs or T cells enriched from blood (not recorded which). This rearrangement joins TRBV28 to TRBJ2-1, with D possibly being TRBD1 (6 bases). The origin of this receptor is a woman aged 25 to 39 who had recovered from COVID-19. The CDR3: CASTLGQGNYNEQFF. CDR3 bases: TGTGCCAGCACTCTGGGGCAGGGGAACTACAATGAGCAGTTCTTC.